The 29 T cell receptor beta chains given below trace back to one sample, sequenced in a study of control samples from healthy donors and cancer patients (dated by TCRdb to 2018 to 2020). Libraries were built with the immunoSEQ multiplex PCR assay. Drawn from immuneACCESS, this table holds only the in-frame rearrangements with V and J called that TCRdb kept. Clones are partly lost; checked studies trace under half to an unresolved V gene and leave the rest unexplained. The sample has 200,000 or so clones on record, roughly nine tenths of them singletons. 1.8% of the sample is held by the ten biggest clonotypes. Input material: blood. All receptors derive from a man in his thirties or forties in good health.

To note about this clone: A read error may account for a junction end that differs from germline. The genes are TRBV30 and TRBJ2-7; a weak D match, TRBD2 (7 bases). This CDR3 is built from 13 residues. Looked up from germline, CDR1 is GTSNPN and CDR2 is SVGIG (reference sequence). The CDR3 loop is CAWSAQTGGGIDF. DNA for the CDR3: TGTGCCTGGAGTGCGCAAACGGGGGGCGGCATAGACTTC.

The V call is TRBV18, the J call TRBJ1-1, with 7 bases aligning to TRBD1. This CDR3 is 15 amino acids long. With 3 bases clipped from V and 6 bases from J, the junction kept 10 bases outside the gene matches. Looked up from germline, CDR1 is KGHSH and CDR2 is LQKENI. The CDR3 DNA reads TGTGCCAGCTCACCCGCGACAGGGTTTTTAGCTGAAGCTTTCTTT. As protein: CASSPATGFLAEAFF.

J is TRBJ2-3 and V is TRBV4-1; 10 bases match TRBD2. Germline loops: CDR1 MGHRA, CDR2 YSYEKL. J was trimmed by 2 bases and V by 6 bases; bases with no gene match: 5. The CDR3 spans 15 residues. The CDR3 bases are TGCGCCAGCAGAAGAGCGGGGGGGTCCACAGATACGCAGTATTTT. Translated: CASRRAGGSTDTQYF.

The gene calls are TRBV24-1 and TRBJ1-2; maybe TRBD1 (5 bases). This CDR3 has 15 amino acids. Germline-derived CDR1 and CDR2 are KGHDR and SFDVKD. The V end was cut by 4 bases, the J end by 6 bases, with 17 bases between. In DNA, the CDR3 is TGTGCCACCAGTGACTCCGGGACGAATTCCGATGGCTACACCTTC. This sequence encodes CATSDSGTNSDGYTF.

The chain uses TRBV2 and TRBJ2-3, with a possible D match to TRBD1 (7 bases). Germline CDR1 SNHLY, CDR2 FYNNEI. This CDR3 spans 17 amino acids. V gave up 1 base and J gave up 2 bases, with 16 bases separating them. The CDR3 DNA sequence: TGTGCCAGCAGTGAAGGAGGAGGGGGCGCTTACACAGATACGCAGTATTTT. Its protein is CASSEGGGGAYTDTQYF.

The chain is built from TRBV7-9 and TRBJ2-5; 9 bases match TRBD1. The CDR3 consists of 16 residues. The germline V gene encodes CDR1 SEHNR and CDR2 FQNEAQ (reference sequence). The V and J ends lost 3 bases and 5 bases, in that order; junction bases with no gene match: 10. Written as DNA, the CDR3 is TGTGCCAGCAGCTTGGGGACAGGGTTAGGGCTGGAGACCCAGTACTTC. Residues: CASSLGTGLGLETQYF.

The chain links TRBV7-9 to TRBJ1-4; D might be TRBD1 (6 bases). Germline values: CDR1 SEHNR, CDR2 FQNEAQ (reference sequence). This CDR3 region has 14 residues. V was cut by 3 bases and J by 4 bases, with 9 bases left in between. This CDR3 reads CASSLTGLNEKLFF. The CDR3 DNA sequence: TGTGCCAGCAGCTTGACAGGACTTAATGAAAAACTGTTTTTT.

The V call is TRBV24-1, the J call TRBJ2-7; 8 bases agree with TRBD2. CDR1 is KGHDR, CDR2 SFDVKD, per germline. The ends lost 4 bases at V and 0 bases at J; junction bases unmatched: 4. The CDR3 spans 15 residues. In nucleotides, the CDR3 is TGTGCCACCAGTGACAGCGGGGGAGGCTCCTACGAGCAGTACTTC. Translation gives CATSDSGGGSYEQYF.

The V and J genes are TRBV9 and TRBJ1-4; D uncertain. V lost 0 bases and J 8 bases, leaving 11 bases between the germline ends. There are 14 residues in the CDR3. Per germline, CDR1 SGDLS and CDR2 YYNGEE. The CDR3 here is CASSVDLEEEKLFF. DNA of the CDR3: TGTGCCAGCAGCGTAGACCTTGAGGAAGAAAAACTGTTTTTT.

A few counts support this clone. The CDR3 DNA reads TGTGCCAGCAGTGAGGAACAGTACTATGGCTACACCTTC. As protein: CASSEEQYYGYTF. The chain joins TRBV2 to TRBJ1-2; D remains ambiguous. The CDR3 has 13 residues. V shed 3 bases and J shed 3 bases, with 8 bases lying between them. Germline loops: CDR1 SNHLY, CDR2 FYNNEI.

This chain uses TRBV11-2 with TRBJ1-6; D uncertain. This CDR3 region has 14 residues. Looked up from germline, CDR1 is SGHAT and CDR2 is FQNNGV. The V end lost 2 bases, the J end lost 6 bases, and 8 bases lay between the germline ends. The chain's CDR3 is CASSLYSGNSPLHF. Written as DNA, the CDR3 is TGTGCCAGCAGCTTATACAGCGGTAATTCACCCCTCCACTTT.

Details on this clone: Other DNA sequences in the same sample also yield this CDR3. The rearrangement links TRBV9 to TRBJ2-1, with D unresolved. The CDR3 runs 12 residues. Germline lookup yields CDR1 SGDLS and CDR2 YYNGEE. V dropped 0 bases and J dropped 8 bases, with 6 bases sitting between them. The CDR3 sequence: CASSVVGDEQFF. CDR3 in DNA: TGTGCCAGCAGCGTAGTGGGCGATGAGCAGTTCTTC.

V gene TRBV5-1 combines with J gene TRBJ1-3; 10 bases fit TRBD1. V was clipped by 4 bases and J by 3 bases; unmatched bases: 4. CDR3 length: 15 amino acids. Germline values: CDR1 SGHRS, CDR2 YFSETQ. The chain's CDR3 is CASSVTGGYGNTIYF. The CDR3 DNA reads as TGCGCCAGCAGCGTGACAGGGGGCTATGGAAACACCATATATTTT.

The genes are TRBV24-1 and TRBJ1-5; D unresolved. Germline V gives CDR1 KGHDR, CDR2 SFDVKD. Between the trimmed V and J ends, which lost 5 bases and 0 bases, there was a span of 7 bases. CDR3 size: 14 residues. CDR3 amino acids: CATSAPNSNQPQHF. CDR3 bases: TGTGCCACCAGTGCACCGAATAGCAATCAGCCCCAGCATTTT.

V gene TRBV3-1 (or the pseudogene TRBV3-2) combines with J gene TRBJ1-1; D remains ambiguous. This CDR3 comprises 13 residues. Germline V CDR1 and CDR2: LGHDT, YNNKEL (reference sequence). V lost 4 bases and J 0 bases, leaving 6 bases between the germline ends. This CDR3 reads CASSPRLNTEAFF. CDR3 bases: TGTGCCAGCAGCCCCAGGTTGAACACTGAAGCTTTCTTT.

The genes are TRBV3-1 (or the pseudogene TRBV3-2) and TRBJ2-7; D may be TRBD1 (5 bases). Trimming cost V 8 bases and J 3 bases, with 14 bases left between them. The CDR3 totals 13 residues. Germline V gene lookup returns CDR1 LGHDT and CDR2 YNNKEL (reference sequence). CDR3 in DNA: TGTGCCAGCTCTTCTGGCAGGGACTACGAGCAGTACTTC. Protein product: CASSSGRDYEQYF.

This rearrangement joins TRBV5-6 to TRBJ2-1; D unclear. Germline loops: CDR1 SGHDT, CDR2 YYEEEE. The CDR3 covers 14 residues. Trimming shortened V by 7 bases and J by 4 bases, and 15 bases separated the two germline ends. In nucleotides, the CDR3 is TGTGCCAGCTTTGAGGAAAACAAGTACAATGAGCAGTTCTTC. It encodes CASFEENKYNEQFF.

This clone was detected only once. CDR3 nucleotides: TGTGCCTGGGAGGGTAAGGTATCGACCGGGGAGCTGTTTTTT. Its protein product is CAWEGKVSTGELFF. The V and J genes are TRBV30 and TRBJ2-2; the D gene is possibly TRBD2 (5 bases). There are 14 residues in the CDR3. Trimming removed 5 bases from V and 5 bases from J, with 15 bases in between. The germline gives CDR1 GTSNPN, CDR2 SVGIG (reference sequence).

This chain connects TRBV14 to TRBJ1-4; possible D gene TRBD1, 5 bases. The CDR3 sequence is 15 residues long. Between the trimmed V and J ends, which lost 0 bases and 5 bases, there was a span of 10 bases. CDR1 and CDR2 from the germline V gene are SGHDN and FVKESK. CDR3 region: CASSQDWAGNEKLFF. DNA of the CDR3: TGTGCCAGCAGCCAAGATTGGGCAGGGAATGAAAAACTGTTTTTT.

The table lists this clone with a few counts. The chain carries TRBV7-3 and TRBJ2-3, with D uncertain. V was shortened by 4 bases and J by 2 bases, with 10 bases between the two germline ends. The CDR3 has 14 amino acids. The germline V gene has CDR1 SGHTA and CDR2 FQGTGA. CDR3 amino acids: CASSSLTATDTQYF. DNA for the CDR3: TGTGCCAGCAGCTCGCTGACCGCCACAGATACGCAGTATTTT.

The chain recombines TRBV7-3 with TRBJ1-2, with D maybe TRBD1 (6 bases). V was cut by 4 bases and J by 2 bases, with 14 bases left in between. CDR3 length: 15 residues. Germline V gives CDR1 SGHTA, CDR2 FQGTGA. CDR3 DNA: TGTGCCAGCAGCTACGATAGGACAGACAACTATGGCTACACCTTC. The encoded protein is CASSYDRTDNYGYTF.

The chain is built from TRBV9 and TRBJ2-2; D not resolved. CDR1 is SGDLS, CDR2 YYNGEE, per germline. V lost 7 bases to trimming and J lost 8 bases, with 15 bases between them. The CDR3 totals 13 residues. The CDR3 sequence: CASQRKEVGELFF. CDR3 sequence (DNA): TGTGCCAGCCAGCGAAAGGAAGTGGGGGAGCTGTTTTTT. Full variable domain (missing parts from reference TRBV9 and TRBJ2-2): DSGVTQTPKHLITATGQRVTLRCSPRSGDLSVYWYQQSLDQGLQFLIQYYNGEERAKGNILERFSAQQFPDLHSELNLSSLELGDSALYFCASQRKEVGELFFGEGSRLTVL.

The chain is built from TRBV6-1 and TRBJ2-7; TRBD1 agrees at 7 bases. CDR3 length: 13 amino acids. Trimming removed 5 bases from V and 5 bases from J; junction bases left unmatched: 6. Germline CDR1 reads MNHNS; CDR2 reads SASEGT. CDR3 residues: CASSSTGIHEQYF. The DNA for the CDR3 is TGTGCCAGCAGTTCGACAGGGATCCACGAGCAGTACTTC.

The V gene is TRBV4-2, the J gene TRBJ1-5; 8 bases agree with TRBD1. The V gene's germline CDR1 is LGHNA and CDR2 YNFKEQ. After removal of 1 base from V and 7 bases from J, the junction contained 9 bases not matched to a gene. This CDR3 is 16 amino acids long. The CDR3 DNA follows: TGTGCCAGCAGCCAAGGATCAGGACAGGGAAGGCAGCCCCAGCATTTT. This gives the protein CASSQGSGQGRQPQHF.

V usage is TRBV6-2 or TRBV6-3 and J usage is TRBJ2-7; 12 bases fit TRBD2. Germline-derived CDR1 and CDR2 are MNHEY and SVGEGT. The V and J ends lost 5 bases and 1 base, in that order; junction bases with no gene match: 0. The CDR3 covers 14 residues. In DNA, the CDR3 is TGTGCCAGCAGTGGGACTAGCGGGTCCTACGAGCAGTACTTC. Its protein product is CASSGTSGSYEQYF.

The V gene is TRBV4-1, the J gene TRBJ2-7; TRBD1 aligns across 8 bases. The CDR3 totals 15 residues. Germline CDR1 and CDR2: MGHRA and YSYEKL. V was pared by 3 bases and J by 0 bases, with 4 bases of the junction left unmatched. CDR3 in amino acids: CASSQGTGGSYEQYF. The CDR3 coding sequence is TGCGCCAGCAGCCAGGGTACAGGGGGCTCCTACGAGCAGTACTTC.

The chain links TRBV6-5 to TRBJ1-4; tentatively, D is TRBD1 (6 bases). Germline CDR1 MNHEY, CDR2 SVGAGI. The CDR3 is made up of 14 amino acids. V was pared by 6 bases and J by 8 bases, with 16 bases between. CDR3 DNA: TGTGCCAGCAGGGACTCTCAGGGGCCGGAAAAACTGTTTTTT. Protein product: CASRDSQGPEKLFF.

Only a few counts were recorded for this clone. CDR3 DNA: TGTGCCAGCAGCCCGGCCGTAAACACTGAAGCTTTCTTT. It codes for CASSPAVNTEAFF. This chain links TRBV7-9 with TRBJ1-1; no clear D. The V end was cut by 5 bases, the J end by 2 bases, with 9 bases between. Germline CDR1 is SEHNR and CDR2 is FQNEAQ (reference sequence). CDR3 length equals 13 residues.

The CDR3, as DNA: TGTGCCAGCAGTCTACAGGGGGCGAACACCGGGGAGCTGTTTTTT. Protein product: CASSLQGANTGELFF. The gene calls are TRBV7-3 and TRBJ2-2, with TRBD1 matching 8 bases. Germline CDR1 and CDR2: SGHTA and FQGTGA. V was clipped by 6 bases and J by 0 bases; unmatched bases: 3. There are 15 residues in the CDR3.